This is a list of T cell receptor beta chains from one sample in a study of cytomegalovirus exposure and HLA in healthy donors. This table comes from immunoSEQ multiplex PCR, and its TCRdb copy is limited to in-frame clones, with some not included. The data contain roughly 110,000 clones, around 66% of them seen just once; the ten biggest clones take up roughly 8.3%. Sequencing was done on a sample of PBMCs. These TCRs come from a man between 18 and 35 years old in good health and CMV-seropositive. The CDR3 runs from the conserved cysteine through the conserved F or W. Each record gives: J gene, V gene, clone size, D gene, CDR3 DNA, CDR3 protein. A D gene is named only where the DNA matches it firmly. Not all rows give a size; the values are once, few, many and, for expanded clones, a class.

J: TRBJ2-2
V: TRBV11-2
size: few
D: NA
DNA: TGTGCCAGCAGCTTTCAGGGAACGAACACCGGGGAGCTGTTTTTT
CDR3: CASSFQGTNTGELFF

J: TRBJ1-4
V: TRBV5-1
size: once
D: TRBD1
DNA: TGCGCCAGCAGCCTCATCGGACAGGCAACTAATGAAAAACTGTTTTTT
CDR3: CASSLIGQATNEKLFF

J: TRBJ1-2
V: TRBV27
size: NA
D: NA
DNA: NA
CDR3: CASSSSGQGSNYGYTF

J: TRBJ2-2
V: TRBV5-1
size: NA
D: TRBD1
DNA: TGCGCCAGCACCCCGTCTGGACAGGCGAACACCGGGGAGCTGTTTTTT
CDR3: CASTPSGQANTGELFF

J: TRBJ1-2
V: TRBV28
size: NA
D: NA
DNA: TGTGCCAGCAGTTTATTATGGCCGACCCCGACAGCCCATGGCTACACCTTC
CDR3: CASSLLWPTPTAHGYTF

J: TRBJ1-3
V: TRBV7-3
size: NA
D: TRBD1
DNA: TGTGCCAGCAGCGCGACAGGGCCAGGAAACACCATATATTTT
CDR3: CASSATGPGNTIYF

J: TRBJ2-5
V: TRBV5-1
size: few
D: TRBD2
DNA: TGCGCCAGCAGCCCGATGACTAGCGGGGGCCTACAAGAGACCCAGTACTTC
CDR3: CASSPMTSGGLQETQYF

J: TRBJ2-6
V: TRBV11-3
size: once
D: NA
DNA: TGTGCCAGCAGCTTAGATAACCGACCGACCGGGTTAAGGGCCAACGTCCTGACTTTC
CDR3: CASSLDNRPTGLRANVLTF

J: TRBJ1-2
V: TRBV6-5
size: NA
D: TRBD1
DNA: TGTGCCAGCAGTTATTTCCGGACAGGGGGTGGCTACACCTTC
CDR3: CASSYFRTGGGYTF

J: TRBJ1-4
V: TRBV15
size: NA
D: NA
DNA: TGTGCCACCAGCGGAGGGCGCGGAGCTAATGAAAAACTGTTTTTT
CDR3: CATSGGRGANEKLFF